Sequencing of this TCR beta chain was carried out in a study of T cell repertoires in cytomegalovirus infection. The overall study: Newly reported HLA-C-restricted and thoroughly characterized HLA-B-restricted CMV epitopes were employed. A matching HLA type, together with CMV infection, was signaled by public TCR beta signatures. Points from the study as a whole: Carriers of CMV and the relevant HLA type were discriminated by public TCR beta frequency. CMV-specific TCR beta clonotypes restricted by HLA-C dominated the ex vivo response.

The trim removed 5 bases at V and 7 bases at J, leaving 5 bases unmatched. This CDR3 contains 12 residues. Each CDR3 protein gets one entry after TCRdb re-called the reads with MiXCR. The sample lists some 43,000 distinct CDR3 sequences; about a fifth were seen once. Concerning this clonotype: The antigen is not known.

This clonotype originated in a human donor in good health (CMV status not recorded). Some clones in this sample may be carry-over from other donors' samples. The chain couples TRBV12-3 or TRBV12-4 to TRBJ2-7, with TRBD2 matching 7 bases. This specimen was CD8+ T cells from cultured PBMCs, taken from culture after CMV antigen stimulation. CDR3 nucleotides: TGTGCCAGCAGTCCGGGGGGTAGGGAGCAGTACTTC. It codes for CASSPGGREQYF.